This TCR beta chain was captured in a study of T-cell reconstitution after alpha-beta-depleted transplantation in children. Study-wide findings and caveats: Expanded graft clones numbering several hundred reportedly gave rise to alpha-beta T cells about two months after transplant. Elevated TCRbeta diversity at day 60 was traced, in some patients, to surviving recipient T cells and thymic progenitors.

As for this clonotype: Its specificity is not known. The junction departs from germline at one end; a sequencing error may be responsible.

The CDR3 spans 18 residues. Preparing the TCRbeta library involved the use of unique molecular identifiers. MiXCR was run by TCRdb on the PCR reads, yielding one entry per CDR3 protein. Of around 700,000 distinct CDR3 sequences in the sample, approximately 14% were seen once. The receptor's source is a girl aged 2 to 9 with congenital amegakaryocytic thrombocytopenia, due to receive a stem cell transplant. Sequencing used PBMCs, obtained before TCRalphabeta/CD19-depleted stem cell transplant. The V gene is TRBV12-3 or TRBV12-4, the J gene TRBJ1-4; 8 bases line up with TRBD1. CDR3 protein: CTSSKTGVVSGTNEKLFF. The CDR3 DNA is TGTACCAGCAGCAAGACAGGGGTAGTTTCCGGAACTAATGAAAAACTGTTTTTT.